This T cell receptor (beta chain) was obtained from a study of T cell responses to AZD1222 COVID-19 vaccine. General observations from the study: No repertoire was sampled before or during the peak T cell response, only after it. Among spike-specific TCRs, nearly half reportedly target unmutated variant regions.

The CDR3 is made up of 17 amino acids. Between the trimmed V and J ends, which lost 1 base and 4 bases, there was a span of 19 bases. Recipients boosted at about 4 weeks or about 12 weeks are pooled. With respect to this clone: What it binds is not known.

Only in-frame clones appear in the TCRdb table, and some are missing; sequencing was by immunoSEQ multiplex PCR. The sample lists just under 150,000 clones; roughly 86% were seen once. This TCR came from an adult who received the AZD1222 COVID-19 vaccine. The chain employs TRBV23-1 and TRBJ1-2; a weak D match, TRBD1 (5 bases). TRBV23-1 is an ORF; its function is uncertain. This sample comprised peripheral blood, obtained 28 days after the second AZD1222 dose. The CDR3 is CASSQWNGGEAPYGYTF. CDR3 sequence (DNA): TGCGCCAGCAGTCAATGGAATGGGGGTGAAGCCCCCTATGGCTACACCTTC.